The 20 T cell receptor beta chains below were found in one sample sequenced in a study of T cell repertoires in cytomegalovirus infection. One entry per CDR3 protein, called by TCRdb with MiXCR from the reads. The repertoire holds around 200,000 distinct CDR3 sequences, with 15% to 20% as singletons. Sequencing used CD8+ T cells from PBMCs. Receptors originate from a human donor in good health (CMV status not recorded). Some clones in this sample may be carry-over from other donors' samples.

This chain links TRBV11-2 with TRBJ2-5; 10 nucleotides match TRBD2. J was trimmed by 3 bases and V by 6 bases; bases with no gene match: 4. CDR1 SGHAT and CDR2 FQNNGV come from the germline V gene. CDR3 length equals 14 residues. CDR3: CASRTLAGEETQYF. The CDR3 region has the DNA TGTGCCAGCAGGACGCTAGCGGGGGAAGAGACCCAGTACTTC.

This clonotype appeared many times. CDR3: CASSWGGEQYF. CDR3 in DNA: TGTGCCAGCAGCTGGGGCGGCGAGCAGTACTTC. The gene calls are TRBV7-2 and TRBJ2-7; D might be TRBD1 (5 bases). The CDR3 runs 11 residues. Trimming pared 4 bases from V and 6 bases from J, leaving 7 bases between. Germline-derived CDR1 and CDR2 are SGHTA and FQGNSA.

In this sample, this clonotype turned up a few times. V gene TRBV7-2 combines with J gene TRBJ1-4; no clear D gene. Per the germline V gene, CDR1 is SGHTA and CDR2 is FQGNSA. V lost 3 bases and J 5 bases, leaving 10 bases between the germline ends. CDR3 length: 14 amino acids. The CDR3 bases are TGTGCCAGCAGCTTGGACCGAGCGAATGAAAAACTGTTTTTT. It specifies CASSLDRANEKLFF.

The sample holds a few counts of this clonotype. The J gene is TRBJ1-5, the V gene TRBV25-1; no definite D call. Germline CDR1 MGHDK, CDR2 SYGVNS. The CDR3 length is 14 residues. Trimming stripped 0 bases from V and 0 bases from J, with 3 bases between. CDR3 nucleotide sequence: TGTGCCAGCAGTGAATATATTAGCAATCAGCCCCAGCATTTT. Residues: CASSEYISNQPQHF. Looking up the rest from reference TRBV25-1 and TRBJ1-5 gives the full variable domain: EADIYQTPRYLVIGTGKKITLECSQTMGHDKMYWYQQDPGMELHLIHYSYGVNSTEKGDLSSESTVSRIRTEHFPLTLESARPSHTSQYLCASSEYISNQPQHFGDGTRLSIL.

In its sample, this clonotype was seen a few times. This chain joins TRBV19 and TRBJ2-7; possible D gene TRBD2, 6 bases. V was trimmed by 8 bases and J by 2 bases, leaving 16 bases between them. This CDR3 contains 14 residues. The V gene's germline CDR1 is LNHDA and CDR2 SQIVND (reference sequence). The CDR3 nucleotides are TGTGCCAGTTCTTTAGCGGTGTTTACCTACGAGCAGTACTTC. Translating it yields CASSLAVFTYEQYF.

This clonotype has more than one count but fewer than ten. J is TRBJ2-3 and V is TRBV28; 10 bases align to TRBD1. This CDR3 region has 14 residues. The ends lost 3 bases at V and 6 bases at J; junction bases unmatched: 3. In germline, CDR1 is MDHEN, CDR2 SYDVKM. This CDR3 reads CASSLTGGSDTQYF. CDR3 nucleotide sequence: TGTGCCAGCAGTTTGACAGGGGGCTCTGATACGCAGTATTTT.

CDR3 sequence (DNA): TGTGCCAGCAGCTCACAGGTTATAACTACATACGAGCAGTACTTC. Residues: CASSSQVITTYEQYF. The V call is TRBV7-9, the J call TRBJ2-7; possible D gene TRBD1, 5 bases. V dropped 4 bases and J dropped 4 bases, with 17 bases sitting between them. The germline V gene encodes CDR1 SEHNR and CDR2 FQNEAQ (reference sequence). The CDR3 loop spans 15 amino acids.

This clonotype appeared a few times. The chain recombines TRBV2 with TRBJ2-7; TRBD1 aligns across 7 bases. After removal of 6 bases from V and 7 bases from J, the junction contained 12 bases not matched to a gene. The CDR3 runs to 14 residues. CDR1 and CDR2 (germline): SNHLY, FYNNEI. The CDR3 nucleotides are TGTGCCAGCAGGCCCGCCAGGGGGTCATGGGAGCAGTACTTC. This translates into CASRPARGSWEQYF.

The chain combines TRBV7-9 with TRBJ2-1; a weak D match, TRBD1 (6 bases). The CDR3 is made up of 14 amino acids. The germline gives CDR1 SEHNR, CDR2 FQNEAQ (reference sequence). With 4 bases removed from V and 6 bases from J, the gap between germline ends came to 13 bases. CDR3 protein: CASSSQGEANEQFF. The CDR3 region has the DNA TGTGCCAGCAGCTCACAGGGTGAGGCCAATGAGCAGTTCTTC.

This clonotype was counted a few times. This chain connects TRBV5-1 to TRBJ2-5; TRBD2 matches at 8 bases. The CDR3 has 16 amino acids. The trim removed 4 bases at V and 2 bases at J, leaving 10 bases unmatched. CDR1 is SGHRS and CDR2 is YFSETQ in the germline V gene. The CDR3 bases are TGCGCCAGCAGCCAGCGGACTAGCCCTATTCAAGAGACCCAGTACTTC. Protein: CASSQRTSPIQETQYF. Using reference TRBV5-1 and TRBJ2-5 for the parts outside the CDR3, the full variable domain is KAGVTQTPRYLIKTRGQQVTLSCSPISGHRSVSWYQQTPGQGLQFLFEYFSETQRNKGNFPGRFSGRQFSNSRSEMNVSTLELGDSALYLCASSQRTSPIQETQYFGPGTRLLVL.

This clonotype was seen ten or more times. The rearrangement joins TRBV7-6 to TRBJ2-1; D gene ambiguous. V lost 6 bases, J lost 4 bases, and 10 bases lay in between. Germline V gene data show CDR1 as SGHVS and CDR2 as FNYEAQ. This CDR3 is built from 13 residues. The DNA for the CDR3 is TGTGCCAGCAGTTTGGCACTTTACAATGAGCAGTTCTTC. This codes for CASSLALYNEQFF.

V is TRBV14 and J is TRBJ2-7, with D perhaps being TRBD1 or TRBD2 (5 bases each). Per the germline V gene, CDR1 is SGHDN and CDR2 is FVKESK. The CDR3 length is 14 residues. The V gene lost 0 bases and the J gene lost 5 bases, with 11 bases spanning the gap. The CDR3: CASSQEARGDEQYF. The CDR3 bases are TGTGCCAGCAGCCAAGAGGCCAGAGGGGACGAGCAGTACTTC.

This clonotype was counted between two and nine times. The V call is TRBV7-9, the J call TRBJ1-1; D gene unclear. CDR1 and CDR2 from the germline V gene are SEHNR and FQNEAQ (reference sequence). The CDR3 covers 13 residues. V lost 1 base to trimming and J lost 7 bases, with 10 bases between them. In DNA form, the CDR3 reads TGTGCCAGCAGCTTAGGGAACATCGGTGAAGCTTTCTTT. This encodes CASSLGNIGEAFF.

In its sample, this clonotype was seen a few times. The chain carries TRBV11-2 and TRBJ2-7, with 7 bases fitting TRBD1. Germline trimming cut 3 bases from V and 1 base from J; bases unmatched to any gene: 9. The CDR3 has 16 residues. Looked up from germline, CDR1 is SGHAT and CDR2 is FQNNGV. CDR3 residues: CASSFPRTGPSYEQYF. The CDR3 DNA reads TGTGCCAGCAGCTTCCCTAGGACAGGCCCTTCCTACGAGCAGTACTTC.

This clonotype was observed a few times. The V call is TRBV7-8, the J call TRBJ2-1; either TRBD1 or TRBD2 may supply D (6 bases each). Trimming removed 5 bases from V and 2 bases from J, with 16 bases in between. The V gene's germline CDR1 is SGHVS and CDR2 FQNEAQ. The CDR3 length is 16 residues. The CDR3 reads CASSVLMGGTYNEQFF. The CDR3 nucleotides read TGTGCCAGCAGCGTCTTGATGGGGGGCACCTACAATGAGCAGTTCTTC.

The chain recombines TRBV7-9 with TRBJ1-1; D is possibly TRBD1 (5 bases). Trimming pared 6 bases from V and 4 bases from J, leaving 9 bases between. The CDR3 totals 12 residues. Germline CDR1 reads SEHNR; CDR2 reads FQNEAQ (reference sequence). CDR3 sequence reads: CASRGPSTEAFF. The CDR3 DNA reads TGTGCCAGCAGGGGACCTAGCACTGAAGCTTTCTTT.

The V gene is TRBV7-2, the J gene TRBJ2-5; possible D gene TRBD2, 5 bases. From germline, CDR1 is SGHTA and CDR2 FQGNSA. The V end was cut by 1 base, the J end by 4 bases, with 25 bases between. This CDR3 contains 19 residues. The CDR3 nucleotides are TGTGCCAGCAGCTTAGACGGGGTTAGTAGAGCCAACTTTGGAGAGACCCAGTACTTC. This encodes CASSLDGVSRANFGETQYF.

This chain links TRBV11-2 with TRBJ1-1, with D tentatively TRBD1 (6 bases). This CDR3 spans 15 amino acids. V was pared by 6 bases and J by 1 base, with 15 bases between. Germline assignment: CDR1 SGHAT and CDR2 FQNNGV. Here the CDR3 reads CASRRRQERNTEAFF. The DNA of the CDR3 is TGTGCCAGCAGACGTAGACAGGAACGGAACACTGAAGCTTTCTTT.

This sequence joins TRBV4-1 and TRBJ1-4, with 9 nucleotides matching TRBD1. V shed 0 bases and J 3 bases; nucleotides not matched to a gene: 2. Germline CDR1 and CDR2: MGHRA and YSYEKL. This CDR3 region has 16 residues. The CDR3 protein is CASSQDWTGANEKLFF. Here the CDR3 DNA reads TGCGCCAGCAGCCAAGACTGGACAGGGGCTAATGAAAAACTGTTTTTT.

The chain recombines TRBV6-2 or TRBV6-3 with TRBJ1-1; 9 nucleotides line up with TRBD1. J gave up 7 bases and V 5 bases, and 2 bases lay outside the gene matches. This CDR3 is 12 amino acids long. Germline V gene sequence: CDR1 MNHEY, CDR2 SVGEGT. The CDR3 sequence is CASSRDRVEAFF. In nucleotides, the CDR3 is TGTGCCAGCAGTCGGGACAGGGTTGAAGCTTTCTTT.